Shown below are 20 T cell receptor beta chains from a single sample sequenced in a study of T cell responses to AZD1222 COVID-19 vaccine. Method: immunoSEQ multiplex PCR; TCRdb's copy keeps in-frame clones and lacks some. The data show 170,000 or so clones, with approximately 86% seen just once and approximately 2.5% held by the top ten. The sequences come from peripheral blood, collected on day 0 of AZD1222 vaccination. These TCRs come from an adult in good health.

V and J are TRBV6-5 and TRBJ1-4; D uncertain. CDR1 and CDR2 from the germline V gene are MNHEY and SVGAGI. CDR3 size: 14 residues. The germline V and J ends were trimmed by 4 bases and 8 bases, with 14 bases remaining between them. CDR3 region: CASSSPTAGEKLFF. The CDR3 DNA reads TGTGCCAGCAGTTCTCCAACTGCGGGAGAAAAACTGTTTTTT.

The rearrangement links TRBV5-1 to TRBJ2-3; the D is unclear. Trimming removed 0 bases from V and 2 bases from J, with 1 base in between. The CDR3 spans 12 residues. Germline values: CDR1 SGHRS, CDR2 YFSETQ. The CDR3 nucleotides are TGCGCCAGCAGCTTGGACACAGATACGCAGTATTTT. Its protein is CASSLDTDTQYF.

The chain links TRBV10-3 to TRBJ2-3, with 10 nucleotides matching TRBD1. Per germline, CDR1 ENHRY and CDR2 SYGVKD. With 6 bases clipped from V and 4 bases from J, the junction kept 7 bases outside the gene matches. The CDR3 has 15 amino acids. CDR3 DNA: TGTGCCATCAGGCTCGGGACAGGGGTAGCAGATACGCAGTATTTT. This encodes CAIRLGTGVADTQYF.

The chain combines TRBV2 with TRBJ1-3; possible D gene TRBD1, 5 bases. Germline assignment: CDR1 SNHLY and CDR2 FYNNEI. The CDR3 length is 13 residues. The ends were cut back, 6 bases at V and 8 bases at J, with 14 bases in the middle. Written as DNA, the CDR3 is TGTGCCAGCAGGAGGGATGTGGGGGACACCATATATTTT. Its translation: CASRRDVGDTIYF.

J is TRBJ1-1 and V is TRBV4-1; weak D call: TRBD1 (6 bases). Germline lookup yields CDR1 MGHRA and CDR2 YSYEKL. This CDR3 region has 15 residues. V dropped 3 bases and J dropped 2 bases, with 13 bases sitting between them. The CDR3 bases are TGCGCCAGCAGCCAGACGTCAGGGGTTAACACTGAAGCTTTCTTT. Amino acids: CASSQTSGVNTEAFF.

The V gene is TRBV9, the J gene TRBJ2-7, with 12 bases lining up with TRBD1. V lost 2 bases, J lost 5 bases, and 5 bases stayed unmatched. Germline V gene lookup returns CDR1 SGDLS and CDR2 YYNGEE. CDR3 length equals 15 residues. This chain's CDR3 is CASSVGDRGPDEQYF. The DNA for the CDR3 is TGTGCCAGCAGCGTGGGGGACAGGGGGCCGGACGAGCAGTACTTC.

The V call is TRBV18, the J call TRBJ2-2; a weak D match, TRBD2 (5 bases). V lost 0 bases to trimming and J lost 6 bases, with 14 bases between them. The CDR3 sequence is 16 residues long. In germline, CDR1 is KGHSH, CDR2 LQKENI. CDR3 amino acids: CASSPPDGREPGELFF. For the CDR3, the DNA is TGTGCCAGCTCACCACCGGATGGGAGAGAACCCGGGGAGCTGTTTTTT. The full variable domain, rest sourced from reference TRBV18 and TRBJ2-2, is NAGVMQNPRHLVRRRGQEARLRCSPMKGHSHVYWYRQLPEEGLKFMVYLQKENIIDESGMPKERFSAEFPKEGPSILRIQQVVRGDSAAYFCASSPPDGREPGELFFGEGSRLTVL.

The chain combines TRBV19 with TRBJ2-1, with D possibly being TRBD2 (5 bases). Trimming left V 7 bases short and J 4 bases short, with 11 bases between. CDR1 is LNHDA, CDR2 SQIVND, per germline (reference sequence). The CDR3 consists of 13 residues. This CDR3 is CASTPRGYNEQFF. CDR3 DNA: TGTGCCAGTACCCCTCGGGGATACAATGAGCAGTTCTTC.

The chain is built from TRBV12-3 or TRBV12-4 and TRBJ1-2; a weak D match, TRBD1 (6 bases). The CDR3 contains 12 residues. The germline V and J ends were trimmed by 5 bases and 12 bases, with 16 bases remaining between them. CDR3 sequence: CASSILQGSHTF. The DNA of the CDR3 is TGTGCCAGCAGTATACTACAGGGATCTCACACCTTC.

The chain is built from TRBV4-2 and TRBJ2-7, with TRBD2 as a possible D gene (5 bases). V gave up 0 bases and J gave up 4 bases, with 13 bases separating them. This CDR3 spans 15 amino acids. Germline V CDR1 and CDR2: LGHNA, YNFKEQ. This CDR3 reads CASSQDLLAGYEQYF. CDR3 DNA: TGTGCCAGCAGCCAAGATCTCCTAGCTGGATACGAGCAGTACTTC.

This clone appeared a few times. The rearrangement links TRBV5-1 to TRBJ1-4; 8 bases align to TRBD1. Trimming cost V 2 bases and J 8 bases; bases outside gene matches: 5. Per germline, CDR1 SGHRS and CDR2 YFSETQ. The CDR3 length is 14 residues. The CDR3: CASSLQGGGEKLFF. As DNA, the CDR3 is TGCGCCAGCAGCTTACAGGGGGGAGGCGAAAAACTGTTTTTT.

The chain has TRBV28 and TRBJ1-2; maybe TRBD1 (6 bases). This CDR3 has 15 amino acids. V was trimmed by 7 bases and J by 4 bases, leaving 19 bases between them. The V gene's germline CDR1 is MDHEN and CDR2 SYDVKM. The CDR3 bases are TGTGCCAGCAATCATGCCGACAGGACCTTCTATGGCTACACCTTC. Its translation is CASNHADRTFYGYTF.

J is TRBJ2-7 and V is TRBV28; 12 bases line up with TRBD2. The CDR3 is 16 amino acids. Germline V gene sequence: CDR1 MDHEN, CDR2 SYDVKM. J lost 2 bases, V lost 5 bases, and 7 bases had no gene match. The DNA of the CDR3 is TGTGCCAGCAGTGTGCCCAGGACTAGCGGGACCTACGAGCAGTACTTC. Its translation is CASSVPRTSGTYEQYF.

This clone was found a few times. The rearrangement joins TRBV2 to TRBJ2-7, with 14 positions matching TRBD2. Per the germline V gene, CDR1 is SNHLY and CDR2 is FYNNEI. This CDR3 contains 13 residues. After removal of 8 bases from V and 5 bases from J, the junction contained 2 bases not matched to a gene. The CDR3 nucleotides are TGTGCCAGCGAGGGACTAGCGGGAGACGAGCAGTACTTC. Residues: CASEGLAGDEQYF.

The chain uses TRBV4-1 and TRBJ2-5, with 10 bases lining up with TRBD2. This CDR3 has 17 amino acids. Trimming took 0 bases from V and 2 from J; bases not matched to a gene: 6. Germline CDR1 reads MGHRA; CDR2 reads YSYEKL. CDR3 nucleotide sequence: TGCGCCAGCAGCCAAGAAGTAGCGGGAGGCGGTCAAGAGACCCAGTACTTC. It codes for CASSQEVAGGGQETQYF.

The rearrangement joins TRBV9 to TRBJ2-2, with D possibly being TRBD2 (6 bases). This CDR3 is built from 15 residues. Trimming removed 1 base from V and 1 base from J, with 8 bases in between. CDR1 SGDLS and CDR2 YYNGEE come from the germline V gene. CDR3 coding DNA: TGTGCCAGCAGCGTATGGCGGGAGAACACCGGGGAGCTGTTTTTT. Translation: CASSVWRENTGELFF. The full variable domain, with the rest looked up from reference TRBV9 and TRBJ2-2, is DSGVTQTPKHLITATGQRVTLRCSPRSGDLSVYWYQQSLDQGLQFLIQYYNGEERAKGNILERFSAQQFPDLHSELNLSSLELGDSALYFCASSVWRENTGELFFGEGSRLTVL.

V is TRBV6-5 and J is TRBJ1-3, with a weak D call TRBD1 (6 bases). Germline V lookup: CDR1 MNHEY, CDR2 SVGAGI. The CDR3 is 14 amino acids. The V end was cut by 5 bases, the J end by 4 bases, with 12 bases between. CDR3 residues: CASSTTGTGNTIYF. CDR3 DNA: TGTGCCAGCAGTACAACAGGGACGGGAAACACCATATATTTT.

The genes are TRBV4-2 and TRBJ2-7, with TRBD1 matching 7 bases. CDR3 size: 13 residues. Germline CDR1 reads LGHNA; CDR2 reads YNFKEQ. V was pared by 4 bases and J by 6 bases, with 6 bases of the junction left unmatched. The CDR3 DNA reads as TGTGCCAGCAGCCTGACAGGGCAGGGCGAGCAGTACTTC. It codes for CASSLTGQGEQYF.

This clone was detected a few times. CDR3 sequence (DNA): TGTGCCAGCAGCCCCCAACTCTGGGGGGAGGGCCGAAGGCACGAGCAGTACTTC. Translating gives CASSPQLWGEGRRHEQYF. This chain uses TRBV3-1 (or the pseudogene TRBV3-2) with TRBJ2-7; 7 bases align to TRBD2. Germline values: CDR1 LGHDT, CDR2 YNNKEL (reference sequence). The V segment lost 4 bases and the J segment 5 bases; nucleotides outside the gene matches: 20. This CDR3 is built from 18 residues.

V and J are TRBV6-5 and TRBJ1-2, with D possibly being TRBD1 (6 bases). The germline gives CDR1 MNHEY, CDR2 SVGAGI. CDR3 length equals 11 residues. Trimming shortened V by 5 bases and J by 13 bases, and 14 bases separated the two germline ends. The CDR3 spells CASSHPTGSTF. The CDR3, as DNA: TGTGCCAGCAGTCACCCTACAGGGAGCACCTTC.